This T cell receptor (beta chain) was sequenced in a study of control samples from healthy donors and cancer patients. The V end was cut by 1 base, the J end by 6 bases, with 19 bases between. This CDR3 is built from 17 residues. Germline CDR1 LGHNA, CDR2 YNFKEQ. The assay was immunoSEQ multiplex PCR, and TCRdb's table has in-frame clones only and misses some. The sample shows roughly 130,000 clones, roughly 90% of them seen only once. Input material: blood. This clonotype was obtained from a man aged 18 to 29 in good health. The chain combines TRBV4-2 with TRBJ2-1; D may match TRBD1 or TRBD2 (6 bases each). CDR3 nucleotide sequence: TGTGCCAGCAGCCAAGGCATTATGAGGGGGGCGGGCAATGAGCAGTTCTTC. It encodes CASSQGIMRGAGNEQFF.